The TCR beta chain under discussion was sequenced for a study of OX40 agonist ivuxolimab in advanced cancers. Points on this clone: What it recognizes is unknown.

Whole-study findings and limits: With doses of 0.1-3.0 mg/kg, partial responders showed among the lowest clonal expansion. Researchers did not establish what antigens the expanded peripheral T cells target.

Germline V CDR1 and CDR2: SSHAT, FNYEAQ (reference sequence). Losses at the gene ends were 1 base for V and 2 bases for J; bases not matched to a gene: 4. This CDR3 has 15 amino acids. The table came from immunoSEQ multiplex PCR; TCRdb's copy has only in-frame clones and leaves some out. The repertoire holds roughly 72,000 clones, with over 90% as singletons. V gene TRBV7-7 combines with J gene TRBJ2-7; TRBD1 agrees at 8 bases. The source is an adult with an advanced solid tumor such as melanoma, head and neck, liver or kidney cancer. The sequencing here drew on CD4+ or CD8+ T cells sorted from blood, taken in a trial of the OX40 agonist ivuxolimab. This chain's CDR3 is CASSLGTGSTYEQYF. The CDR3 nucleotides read TGTGCCAGCAGCTTAGGGACAGGGTCTACCTACGAGCAGTACTTC.